These T cell receptor beta chains were read from a single sample in a study of cytomegalovirus exposure and HLA in healthy donors. Assay: immunoSEQ multiplex PCR; the TCRdb copy retains only in-frame clones and omits some. There are 150,000 to 200,000 clones in the sample; over 75% occur only once, and 3.5% to 5% lies in the top ten. Sequencing was carried out using PBMCs. The receptors were gathered from a man aged 40-49 years in good health and CMV-seronegative. Both conserved end residues are part of each CDR3. Each record gives: CDR3 protein, CDR3 DNA, J gene, V gene, D gene, clone size. A D gene is named only where the DNA matches it firmly. Expanded clones get a size class; other rows say once, few or many, or leave the size out.

CASSPDRVVAGELFF,TGTGCCAGCAGTCCCGACAGGGTGGTCGCCGGGGAGCTGTTTTTT,TRBJ2-2,TRBV28,TRBD1,NA
CASSLLTASYGYTF,TGCGCCAGCAGCTTGCTGACAGCCTCGTATGGCTACACCTTC,TRBJ1-2,TRBV5-1,NA,NA
CAGMRGTEAFF,TGTGCCGGTATGCGGGGAACTGAAGCTTTCTTT,TRBJ1-1,TRBV7-9,NA,NA
CASRAVAGSNQPQHF,TGTGCCAGCAGAGCAGTTGCGGGTAGCAATCAGCCCCAGCATTTT,TRBJ1-5,TRBV6-1,NA,NA
CASSLGTGFREQFF,TGTGCCAGCAGCTTGGGGACAGGGTTTCGTGAGCAGTTCTTC,TRBJ2-1,TRBV5-6,TRBD1,NA
CATSRDIYREQFF,TGTGCCACCAGCAGAGATATCTACAGGGAGCAGTTCTTC,TRBJ2-1,TRBV15,NA,once
CASRLDTSPLHF,TGTGCCAGCAGGTTGGACACTTCACCCCTCCACTTT,TRBJ1-6,TRBV5-4,NA,NA
CASGQAGQPQHF,TGTGCCAGCGGACAGGCAGGTCAGCCCCAGCATTTT,TRBJ1-5,TRBV4-2,TRBD1,NA
CASSLAPRQIGSYEQYF,TGTGCCAGCAGCCTAGCCCCGAGACAGATCGGTTCCTACGAGCAGTACTTC,TRBJ2-7,TRBV11-2,NA,NA
CASSIRQSETQYF,TGTGCCAGTAGTATTCGACAGTCAGAGACCCAGTACTTC,TRBJ2-5,TRBV19,NA,NA